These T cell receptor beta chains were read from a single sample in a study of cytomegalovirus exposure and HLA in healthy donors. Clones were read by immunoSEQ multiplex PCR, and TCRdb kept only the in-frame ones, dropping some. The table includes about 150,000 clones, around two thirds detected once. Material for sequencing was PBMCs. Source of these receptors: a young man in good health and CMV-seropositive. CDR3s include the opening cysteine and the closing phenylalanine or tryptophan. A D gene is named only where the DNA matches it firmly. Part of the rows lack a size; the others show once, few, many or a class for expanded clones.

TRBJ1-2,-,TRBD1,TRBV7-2,TGTGCCAGCAGCTTACAGGGGGCGGGAGGCTACACCTTC,CASSLQGAGGYTF
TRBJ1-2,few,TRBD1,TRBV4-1,TGCGCCAGCAGCCAAGGGACAGGGGGCGAAAATGGCTACACCTTC,CASSQGTGGENGYTF
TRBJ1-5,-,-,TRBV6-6,TGTGCCAGCAGGACAGCCCTCACTCAGCCCCAGCATTTT,CASRTALTQPQHF
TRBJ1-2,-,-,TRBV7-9,TGTGCCAGCAGCTTAGCGGGGGCTGGTGGCTACACCTTC,CASSLAGAGGYTF
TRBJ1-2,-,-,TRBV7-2,TGTGCCAGCAGCTTAGCCGGTAACTATGGCTACACCTTC,CASSLAGNYGYTF
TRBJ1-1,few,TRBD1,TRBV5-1,TGCGCCAGCAGCCAAGGGACAGGGGCTGACACTGAAGCTTTCTTT,CASSQGTGADTEAFF
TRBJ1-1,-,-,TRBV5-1,TGCGCCAGCGGCCAGGGGAACATGAACACTGAAGCTTTCTTT,CASGQGNMNTEAFF
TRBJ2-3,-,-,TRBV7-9,TGTGCCAGTTCCCGCGGTCCAGGGAGCACAGATACGCAGTATTTT,CASSRGPGSTDTQYF
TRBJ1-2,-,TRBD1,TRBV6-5,TGTGCCAGCAGTCGGGACAGGGGCTATGGCTACACCTTC,CASSRDRGYGYTF
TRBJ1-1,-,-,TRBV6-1,TGTGCCAGCAGTGCACGTACAGCGGGACTCCGAGCTTTCTTT,CASSARTAGLRAFF
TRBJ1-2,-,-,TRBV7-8,TGTGCCAGCAGCTTAGCGACAGAAAACTATGGCTACACCTTC,CASSLATENYGYTF
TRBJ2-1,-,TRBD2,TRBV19,TGTGCCAGTAGTATAATGGAGAGAGCGGGAGGGCCTGATGAGCAGTTCTTC,CASSIMERAGGPDEQFF
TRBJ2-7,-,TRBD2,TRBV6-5,TGTGCCAGCAGTTACTTTTCCCGGGACTACCACTACGAGCAGTACTTC,CASSYFSRDYHYEQYF
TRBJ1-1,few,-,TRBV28,TGTGCCAGCACAAAACAGTTTAGGATGTCCGTGGAAGCTTTCTTT,CASTKQFRMSVEAFF
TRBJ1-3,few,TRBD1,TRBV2,TGTGCCAGCAGTCTGGACAGGGGGCGAAACACCATATATTTT,CASSLDRGRNTIYF
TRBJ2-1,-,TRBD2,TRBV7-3,TGTGCCAGCAGCTTATGGGCGGGAGGAGAAGGTGAGCAGTTCTTC,CASSLWAGGEGEQFF
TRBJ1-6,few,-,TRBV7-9,TGTGCCAGCAGCTTAAAAGGCATGGGGGCTCCCCTCCACTTT,CASSLKGMGAPLHF
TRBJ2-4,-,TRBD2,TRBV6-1,TGTGCCAGCAGTGCCGGGACTAGCGGGGGGTTAGCCAAAAACATTCAGTACTTC,CASSAGTSGGLAKNIQYF
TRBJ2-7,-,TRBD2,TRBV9,TGTGCCAGCAGCGTTAGCGGGACGATCAACGAGCAGTACTTC,CASSVSGTINEQYF
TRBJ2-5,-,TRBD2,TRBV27,TGTGCCAGCAGGTCCGGGGGGGGGTACCAAGAGACCCAGTACTTC,CASRSGGGYQETQYF
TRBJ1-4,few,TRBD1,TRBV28,TGTGCCAGCACCCCCCACGGGACAGGGGGCGGATTGGGTGAAAAACTGTTTTTT,CASTPHGTGGGLGEKLFF
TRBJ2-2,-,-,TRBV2,TGTGCCAGCACGGCCGCCAGGTCCGGGGAGCTGTTTTTT,CASTAARSGELFF
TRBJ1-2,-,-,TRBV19,TGTGCCAGTCTGGGGCCGGGAGGGAACTATGGCTACACCTTC,CASLGPGGNYGYTF
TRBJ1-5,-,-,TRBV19,TGTGCCAGCGAAGGTGGGAGGCTGGGTCAGCCCCAGCATTTT,CASEGGRLGQPQHF
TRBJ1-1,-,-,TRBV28,TGTGCCAGCACTCTTTTCTCCGGTAGCACTGAAGCTTTCTTT,CASTLFSGSTEAFF
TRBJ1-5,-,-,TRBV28,TGTGCCAGCAGACCATTCACAGGGTCTCAGCCCCAGCATTTT,CASRPFTGSQPQHF
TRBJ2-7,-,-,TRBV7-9,TGTGCCAGCAGTACGGACAGCTACGAGCAGTACTTC,CASSTDSYEQYF
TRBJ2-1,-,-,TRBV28,TGTGCCAGCGGCGGGAATTCCTACAATGAGCAGTTCTTC,CASGGNSYNEQFF
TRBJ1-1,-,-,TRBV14,TGTGCCAGCAGCCAAGGTTCGGGGATCGGGCACACTGAAGCTTTCTTT,CASSQGSGIGHTEAFF
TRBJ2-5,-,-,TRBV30,TGTGCCTGGAGTTCGGTATACGAGACCCAGTACTTC,CAWSSVYETQYF
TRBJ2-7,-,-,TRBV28,TGTGCCACCCGGATTGACAGCTCCTACGAGCAGTACTTC,CATRIDSSYEQYF
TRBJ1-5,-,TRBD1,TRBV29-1,TGCAGCGTTGTGGTAGGTGGGACAGGCCAGCCCCAGCATTTT,CSVVVGGTGQPQHF
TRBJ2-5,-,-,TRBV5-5,TGTGCCAGCAGCTCAAACCCAGACTCTAGGCGGGAGACCCAGTACTTC,CASSSNPDSRRETQYF
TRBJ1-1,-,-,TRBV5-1,TGCGCCAGCAGCTTGTTAGGGGACACTGAAGCTTTCTTT,CASSLLGDTEAFF
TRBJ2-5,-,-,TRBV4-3,TGCGCCAGCAGCCAAGAATTGCAGCTTGACAGGCAGTACTTC,CASSQELQLDRQYF
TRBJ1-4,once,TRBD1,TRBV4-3,TGCGCCAGCAGCCAAGTCGGCGGGACAGCTAATGAAAAACTGTTTTTT,CASSQVGGTANEKLFF
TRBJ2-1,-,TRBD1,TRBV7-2,TGTGCCAGCAGCCTCCGGACAGGGCCGAATGAGCAGTTCTTC,CASSLRTGPNEQFF
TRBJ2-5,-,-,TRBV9,TGTGCCAGCAGCCCGTTCAGGGTCCAAGAGACCCAGTACTTC,CASSPFRVQETQYF
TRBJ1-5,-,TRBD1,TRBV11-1,TGTGCCAGCAGCCAGGACAGGGGCGGACAGCCCCAGCATTTT,CASSQDRGGQPQHF
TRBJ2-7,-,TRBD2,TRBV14,TGTGCCAGCAGCCCCCTACGACTAGCGGATTCCTACGAGCAGTACTTC,CASSPLRLADSYEQYF
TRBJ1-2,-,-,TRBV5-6,TGTGCCAGCAGAGTGAGGAGGGGTTCTAACTATGGCTACACCTTC,CASRVRRGSNYGYTF
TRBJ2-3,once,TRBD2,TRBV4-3,TGCGCCAGCAGCCAATACCTCTCTCCTAGCGGGAGGTTAGATACGCAGTATTTT,CASSQYLSPSGRLDTQYF
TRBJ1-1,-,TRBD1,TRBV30,TGTGCCTGGAGTAGCGGGGACAGGGGGCAAACTTTCTTT,CAWSSGDRGQTFF
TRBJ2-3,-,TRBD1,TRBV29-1,TGCAGCGCAGACCCCGACAGGGGCACAGATACGCAGTATTTT,CSADPDRGTDTQYF
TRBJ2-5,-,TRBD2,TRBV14,TGTGCCAGCAGCCAACCCCTGCTAGCGGGATCACGAGAGACCCAGTACTTC,CASSQPLLAGSRETQYF
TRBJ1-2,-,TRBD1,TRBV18,TGTGCCAGCTCACTAACCGGGACAGGGGAATATGGCTACACCTTC,CASSLTGTGEYGYTF
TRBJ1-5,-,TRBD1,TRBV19,TGTGCCACCCTTGACAGGGATAGCAATCAGCCCCAGCATTTT,CATLDRDSNQPQHF
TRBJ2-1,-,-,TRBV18,TGTGCCAGCTCACCCTCCGGGACAGGGACTAGGAATGAGCAGTTCTTC,CASSPSGTGTRNEQFF
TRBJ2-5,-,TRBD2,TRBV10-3,TGTGCCATCAGTGCCGCTTTCGGGGGGAGTGGGAACGAGGAGACCCAGTACTTC,CAISAAFGGSGNEETQYF
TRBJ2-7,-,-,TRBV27,TGTGCCAGCAGTCCTCTTTTGCAGTCGGGGATCACCTACGAGCAGTACTTC,CASSPLLQSGITYEQYF